A single sample gave rise to the 8 T cell receptor beta chains below, sequenced in a study of T cells expressing NK-cell markers (dated by TCRdb to the early 2020s). Library preparation employed 5' RACE. This sample was sequenced with an Illumina HiSeq 2000. Following reprocessing of the reads by TCRdb, the data hold one row per CDR3 protein sequence and no DNA is available. The table for this sample lists 500,000 to 700,000 distinct CDR3 sequences. The ten top clones hold approximately 3.5% of the sample. Material for sequencing was blood T cells: a sorted CD56 or NKG2C T cell subset, CD4+ or CD8+ T cells, or bulk PBMC T cells (not recorded which). Receptor source: a man between 18 and 29 years old in good health. Donor details come from another sample of the same person, matched by shared clones.

The V and J genes are TRBV12-3 or TRBV12-4 and TRBJ2-2; TCRdb names TRBD2, which stays unverified in the absence of DNA. This CDR3 has 19 amino acids. Here the CDR3 reads CASRDPGTSGRAWTGELFF.

This chain uses TRBV12-3 or TRBV12-4 with TRBJ2-1; the TCRdb D gene call, TRBD2, has no DNA to confirm it. The CDR3 has 16 residues. CDR3 residues: CASSFRTSGPNHEQFF.

V gene TRBV6-5 combines with J gene TRBJ2-1; TCRdb reports TRBD1, a call that lacks DNA to check it against. Germline V gene lookup returns CDR1 MNHEY and CDR2 SVGAGI. The CDR3 is 17 residues long. The CDR3 is CASSYSTPGTAYHEQFF.

This sequence joins TRBV24-1 and TRBJ2-1; TCRdb gives TRBD1 as the D gene, but with no DNA this cannot be confirmed. Germline CDR1 KGHDR, CDR2 SFDVKD. This CDR3 contains 15 residues. The chain's CDR3 is CATSDAYRGSDEQFF.

The V and J genes are TRBV11-1 and TRBJ2-1; TCRdb's D call of TRBD2 is untestable without DNA. CDR3 length equals 15 residues. Germline CDR1 is SGHAT and CDR2 is FQDESV (reference sequence). This CDR3 reads CASSFPGHTGSEQFF.

This chain joins TRBV6-4 and TRBJ2-3; TCRdb proposes TRBD2, but this gene call is untestable without DNA. CDR3 length: 16 amino acids. Germline values: CDR1 MRHNA, CDR2 SNTAGT. This CDR3 reads CASSGTSGSGTDTQYF.

V is TRBV7-3 and J is TRBJ2-5; TCRdb picks TRBD1, but there is no DNA to check that call. The CDR3 spans 16 residues. The germline gives CDR1 SGHTA, CDR2 FQGTGA. CDR3 loop: CASSWYGTANGGNQYF.

This chain's CDR3 is CASSEAGTGGYNEQFF. The chain links TRBV6-1 to TRBJ2-1; TCRdb returns TRBD1, unconfirmable since there is no DNA. Germline V lookup: CDR1 MNHNS, CDR2 SASEGT. The CDR3 is made up of 16 amino acids.